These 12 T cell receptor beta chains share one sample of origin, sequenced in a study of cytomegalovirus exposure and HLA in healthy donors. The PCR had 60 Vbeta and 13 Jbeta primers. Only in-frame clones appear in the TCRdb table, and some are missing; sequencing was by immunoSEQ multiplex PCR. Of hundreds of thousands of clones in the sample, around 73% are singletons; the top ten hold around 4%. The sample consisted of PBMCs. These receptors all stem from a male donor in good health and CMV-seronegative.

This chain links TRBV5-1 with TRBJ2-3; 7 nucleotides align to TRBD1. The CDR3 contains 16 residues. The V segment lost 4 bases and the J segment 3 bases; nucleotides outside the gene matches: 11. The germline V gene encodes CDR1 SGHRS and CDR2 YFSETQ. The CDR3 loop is CASSHNDRDGTDTQYF. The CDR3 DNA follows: TGCGCCAGCAGCCACAATGACAGGGATGGAACAGATACGCAGTATTTT. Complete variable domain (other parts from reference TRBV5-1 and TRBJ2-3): KAGVTQTPRYLIKTRGQQVTLSCSPISGHRSVSWYQQTPGQGLQFLFEYFSETQRNKGNFPGRFSGRQFSNSRSEMNVSTLELGDSALYLCASSHNDRDGTDTQYFGPGTRLTVL.

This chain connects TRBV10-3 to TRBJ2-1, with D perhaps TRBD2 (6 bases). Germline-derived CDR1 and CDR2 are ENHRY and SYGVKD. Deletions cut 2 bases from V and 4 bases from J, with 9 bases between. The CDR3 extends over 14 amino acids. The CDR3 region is CAISERETYNEQFF. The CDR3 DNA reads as TGTGCCATCAGTGAGCGGGAGACTTACAATGAGCAGTTCTTC.

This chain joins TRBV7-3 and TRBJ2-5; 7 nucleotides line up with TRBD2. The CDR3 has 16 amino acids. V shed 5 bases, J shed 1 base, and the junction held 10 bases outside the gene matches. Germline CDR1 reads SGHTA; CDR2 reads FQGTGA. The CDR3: CASSPGWRGTQETQYF. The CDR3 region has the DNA TGTGCCAGCAGCCCAGGATGGCGGGGGACCCAAGAGACCCAGTACTTC.

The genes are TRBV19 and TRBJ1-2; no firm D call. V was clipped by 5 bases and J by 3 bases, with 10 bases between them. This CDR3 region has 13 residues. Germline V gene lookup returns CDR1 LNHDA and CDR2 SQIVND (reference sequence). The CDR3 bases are TGTGCCAGTAGTTATCAGTCCGACTATGGCTACACCTTC. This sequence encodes CASSYQSDYGYTF.

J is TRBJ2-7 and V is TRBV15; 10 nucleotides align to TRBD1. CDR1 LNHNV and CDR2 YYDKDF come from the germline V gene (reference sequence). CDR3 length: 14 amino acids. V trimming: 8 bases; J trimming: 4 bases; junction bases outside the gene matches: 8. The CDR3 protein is CATRKGQGVYEQYF. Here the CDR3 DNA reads TGTGCCACCCGTAAAGGACAGGGGGTATACGAGCAGTACTTC.

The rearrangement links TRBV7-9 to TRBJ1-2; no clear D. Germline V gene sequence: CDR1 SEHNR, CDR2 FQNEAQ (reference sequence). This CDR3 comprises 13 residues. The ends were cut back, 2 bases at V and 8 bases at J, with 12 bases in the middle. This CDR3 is CASSLRSGGGYTF. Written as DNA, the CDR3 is TGTGCCAGCAGCTTAAGATCAGGTGGGGGCTACACCTTC.

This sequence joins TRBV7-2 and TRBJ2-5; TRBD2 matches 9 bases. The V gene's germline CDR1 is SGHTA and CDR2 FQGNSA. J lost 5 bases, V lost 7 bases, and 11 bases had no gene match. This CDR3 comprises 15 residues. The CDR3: CASTIVSGSFETQYF. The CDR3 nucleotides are TGTGCCAGCACCATAGTTAGCGGGAGTTTCGAGACCCAGTACTTC.

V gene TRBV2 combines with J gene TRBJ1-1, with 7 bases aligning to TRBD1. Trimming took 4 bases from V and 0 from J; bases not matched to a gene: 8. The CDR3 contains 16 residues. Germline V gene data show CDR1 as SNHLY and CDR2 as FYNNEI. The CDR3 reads CASSVGQTVMNTEAFF. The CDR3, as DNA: TGTGCCAGCAGTGTGGGACAGACTGTCATGAACACTGAAGCTTTCTTT.

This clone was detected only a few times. The CDR3 sequence: CASSSRQGSNQPQHF. The CDR3 nucleotides are TGTGCCAGCAGTTCACGACAGGGTTCCAATCAGCCCCAGCATTTT. The chain couples TRBV6-5 to TRBJ1-5, with TRBD1 matching over 7 bases. The length of the CDR3 is 15 residues. Germline CDR1 reads MNHEY; CDR2 reads SVGAGI. The V segment lost 4 bases and the J segment 3 bases; nucleotides outside the gene matches: 6.

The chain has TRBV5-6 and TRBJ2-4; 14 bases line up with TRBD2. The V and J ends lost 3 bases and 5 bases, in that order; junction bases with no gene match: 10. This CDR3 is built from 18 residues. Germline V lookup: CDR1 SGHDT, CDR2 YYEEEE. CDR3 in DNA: TGTGCCAGCAGCTGGGGACTAGCGGGAGAAGTCGGCGAAAACATTCAGTACTTC. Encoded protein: CASSWGLAGEVGENIQYF. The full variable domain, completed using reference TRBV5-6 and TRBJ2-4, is DAGVTQSPTHLIKTRGQQVTLRCSPKSGHDTVSWYQQALGQGPQFIFQYYEEEERQRGNFPDRFSGHQFPNYSSELNVNALLLGDSALYLCASSWGLAGEVGENIQYFGAGTRLSVL.

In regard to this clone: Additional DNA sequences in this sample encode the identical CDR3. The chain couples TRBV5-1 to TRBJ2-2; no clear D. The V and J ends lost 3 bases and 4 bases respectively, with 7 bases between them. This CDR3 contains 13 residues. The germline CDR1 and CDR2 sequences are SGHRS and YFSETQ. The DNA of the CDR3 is TGCGCCAGCAGCTCAGATTTCACCGGGGAGCTGTTTTTT. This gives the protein CASSSDFTGELFF.

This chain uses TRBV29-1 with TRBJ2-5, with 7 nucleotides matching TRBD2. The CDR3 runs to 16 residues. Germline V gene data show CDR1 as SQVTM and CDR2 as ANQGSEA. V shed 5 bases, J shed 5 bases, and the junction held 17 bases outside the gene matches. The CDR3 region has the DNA TGCAGCGTTCACCCACTCGTGGGGGGGGGAAGGGAGACCCAGTACTTC. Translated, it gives CSVHPLVGGGRETQYF.